This T cell receptor beta chain was recovered during a study of TIL therapy for anti-PD-1-resistant metastatic lung cancer. The wider study: Median patient age was about 56, ranging about 38-75 years.

The sample's time point: pre-treatment sample, taken before nivolumab and TIL therapy. The tumor samples were excised metastases, mostly pleural nodules or supraclavicular lymph nodes. Tumor harvest preceded PD-1/PD-L1 blockade, followed by nivolumab treatment. The immunoSEQ assay was v3. Libraries were sequenced to around 2 million read pairs (survey) or about 5-6.5 million (deep). Sequencing used immunoSEQ multiplex PCR; TCRdb keeps in-frame clones, though not all of them. The profile shows about 100,000 clones, approximately 65% of them singletons. This clonotype originated in a person aged 25 to 80 with non-small cell lung cancer. Sample: tumor tissue, taken at baseline.

This CDR3 is CASSEQGRDSPLHF. DNA of the CDR3: TGTGCCAGCAGTGAACAGGGGCGGGATTCACCCCTCCACTTT. This chain uses TRBV2 with TRBJ1-6, with D perhaps TRBD1 (6 bases). Looked up from germline, CDR1 is SNHLY and CDR2 is FYNNEI. This CDR3 is 14 amino acids long. V gave up 2 bases and J gave up 8 bases, with 10 bases separating them. The whole variable domain, filled in from reference TRBV2 and TRBJ1-6, reads EPEVTQTPSHQVTQMGQEVILRCVPISNHLYFYWYRQILGQKVEFLVSFYNNEISEKSEIFDDQFSVERPDGSNFTLKIRSTKLEDSAMYFCASSEQGRDSPLHFGNGTRLTVT.